The entry that follows covers one TCR beta chain sequence. Its antigen remains undetermined. The record has no base qualities; no much larger clone is one base away. This entry belongs to a study of T cell responses to AZD1222 COVID-19 vaccine (dated by TCRdb to about 2021). Regarding the complete study: AZD1222 recipients whose second dose came at about 4 weeks and those whose second dose came at about 12 weeks were combined into one group, since spike-specific TCR depth and breadth did not differ between the two schedules. Trial participants were enrolled by age into subgroups of 18-55, 56-69 and 70-plus years, and around 150, 29 and 61 TCR-sequenced participants, respectively, were included in these subgroups. TCR sequencing was performed for 230 to 250 trial participants, of whom some 200 were given two doses of AZD1222 and approximately 25 were given two doses of MenACWY control vaccine. Broad study findings and their caveats: Because no samples from the day 14 peak response were available, repertoires could be characterized only after the peak T cell response. Vaccine-associated CD4 TCRs spanned the whole spike protein, with dominant responses in regions 160-218 and 743-854. After two AZD1222 doses, both the breadth and the depth of spike-specific TCRs were significantly higher than at day 0 and than in MenACWY recipients. In the small 56-69-year group, the increase in depth fell short of significance, most likely because of low power. Most participants were white British and females outnumbered males, and the authors suggested that clonal diversity may have been underestimated. Conclusions about previously exposed vaccinees are limited because only five to seven AZD1222 recipients were SARS-CoV-2 seropositive at baseline. Nearly half of unique spike-specific TCRs reportedly recognized epitopes outside regions mutated in the B.1.351 and B.1.1.7 variants.

The CDR3 regions of human TCRbeta chains were subjected to immunosequencing. In the authors' own workflow: Repertoire TCRs were checked for matches against a reference library of SARS-CoV-2-specific TCRs that had been generated using the MIRA antigen-specificity platform. Breadth meant the fraction of unique TCRs that were SARS-CoV-2-associated, whereas depth meant the fraction of total T cells that were SARS-CoV-2-associated. Each spike-specific TCR was assigned to its reactive spike region and to a CD4 or CD8 class using the MIRA data. Log10-transformed breadth and depth values were compared by one-way ANOVA with Sidak's multiple comparisons tests. The source is immuneACCESS, and TCRdb retained only in-frame sequences with V and J called. Part of the clones is not carried over; for the studies checked, unresolved V genes explain less than half of this, and the remainder is unexplained. The V and J calls and clone size are taken from that table; D and trimming were inferred from the DNA. The sample data list 200,000 or so clones, and around 89% of these were observed just once. The ten largest clonotypes hold around 6.4% of the sample.

In the paper's terms, the time point label means: baseline before first vaccination. Vaccinee samples came from UK trials COV001 and COV002, including a single-blind randomized controlled phase 2/3 trial of AZD1222 (ChAdOx1 nCoV-19) in healthy adults. Trial participant PBMC samples were collected at day 0 and day 28 after the second dose for TCRbeta chain sequencing. Between the V and J ends, shortened by 0 bases and 3 bases respectively, the junction contains 6 bases. Via the germline V gene, CDR1 is SGHRS and CDR2 YFSETQ. The CDR3 goes from the cysteine to the phenylalanine over 13 residues. The retained sequence is limited to the CDR3, 39 bases, with the frame set at the first base.

Source: peripheral blood, taken on day 0 of AZD1222 vaccination. The chain uses TRBV5-1 and TRBJ1-2; the D gene is unclear. The source of this sequence is an adult in good health. The CDR3 has the sequence CASSLVADYGYTF. The DNA is TGCGCCAGCAGCTTGGTGGCAGACTATGGCTACACCTTC.